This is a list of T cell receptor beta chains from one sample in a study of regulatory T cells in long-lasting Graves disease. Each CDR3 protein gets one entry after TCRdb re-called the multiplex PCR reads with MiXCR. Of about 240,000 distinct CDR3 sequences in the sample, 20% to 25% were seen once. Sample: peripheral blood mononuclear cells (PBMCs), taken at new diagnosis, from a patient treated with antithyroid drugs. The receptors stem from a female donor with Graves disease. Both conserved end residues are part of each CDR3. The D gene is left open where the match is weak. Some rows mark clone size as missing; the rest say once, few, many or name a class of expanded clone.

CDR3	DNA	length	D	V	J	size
CASSPGSGDIQYF	TGTGCCAGTAGTCCCGGGAGTGGGGACATTCAGTACTTC	13	-	TRBV19	TRBJ2-4	few
CASRSGRRDEQYF	TGTGCCAGCAGATCTGGTCGCCGGGACGAGCAGTACTTC	13	-	TRBV12-3/TRBV12-4	TRBJ2-7	many
CASSYVREKLFF	TGTGCCAGCAGCTACGTTCGCGAAAAACTGTTTTTT	12	-	TRBV7-9	TRBJ1-4	many
CASSLGWGSNTDMQYF	TGTGCCAGCAGCTTAGGTTGGGGCAGCAACACAGATATGCAGTATTTT	16	-	TRBV7-2	TRBJ2-3	-
CASSLTGDLSYGYTF	TGTGCCAGCAGCTTGACAGGTGACCTATCATATGGCTACACCTTC	15	-	TRBV5-5	TRBJ1-2	-
CASSVDPPGQGSSSYEQYF	TGTGCCAGCAGCGTCGACCCGCCGGGACAGGGATCAAGCTCCTACGAGCAGTACTTC	19	TRBD1	TRBV3-1	TRBJ2-7	many
CASSWDSTPSTDTQYF	TGTGCCAGCAGTTGGGACAGCACCCCTAGCACAGATACGCAGTATTTT	16	TRBD1	TRBV6-2/TRBV6-3	TRBJ2-3	many
CASSLIGRGDTQYF	TGTGCCAGCAGTTTAATAGGGAGGGGAGATACGCAGTATTTT	14	TRBD2	TRBV28	TRBJ2-3	many
CASSLVPAAGTGELFF	TGTGCCAGCAGCTTAGTCCCAGCGGCGGGGACCGGGGAGCTGTTTTTT	16	-	TRBV7-2	TRBJ2-2	-
CSATLQGNEQFF	TGCAGTGCCACCCTCCAGGGAAACGAGCAGTTCTTC	12	-	TRBV20-1	TRBJ2-1	many
CASSRTKASGTGPTLYNSPLHF	TGCGCCAGCAGCCGAACCAAGGCCTCCGGGACAGGGCCTACTTTATATAATTCACCCCTCCACTTT	22	TRBD1	TRBV5-1	TRBJ1-6	many
CASSVTDTEAFF	TGTGCCAGCAGCGTAACAGACACTGAAGCTTTCTTT	12	-	TRBV5-6	TRBJ1-1	many
CSAQTGLAKNIQYF	TGCAGTGCGCAAACAGGGCTAGCCAAAAACATTCAGTACTTC	14	-	TRBV20-1	TRBJ2-4	many
CASSDHRDRGRGSPLHF	TGTGCCAGCAGTGACCATCGAGACAGGGGAAGGGGTTCACCCCTCCACTTT	17	TRBD1	TRBV6-1	TRBJ1-6	many
CASSYSQKTTTYEQYF	TGTGCCAGCAGTTACTCCCAAAAGACTACTACCTACGAGCAGTACTTC	16	-	TRBV6-5	TRBJ2-7	-
CSALAGQLSYEQYF	TGCAGTGCCCTAGCGGGACAGCTCTCCTACGAGCAGTACTTC	14	TRBD2	TRBV20-1	TRBJ2-7	-
CASSSIFTDTQYF	TGTGCCAGCAGCTCGATCTTCACAGATACGCAGTATTTT	13	-	TRBV7-3	TRBJ2-3	many
CASSPSGGSYEQYF	TGTGCCAGCTCGCCGTCGGGGGGATCCTACGAGCAGTACTTC	14	TRBD2	TRBV18	TRBJ2-7	many
CASTRDGNQPQHF	TGTGCCAGCACCAGGGATGGCAATCAGCCCCAGCATTTT	13	-	TRBV6-2/TRBV6-3	TRBJ1-5	many
CASRWKGEGANVLTF	TGTGCCAGTAGATGGAAGGGGGAGGGGGCCAACGTCCTGACTTTC	15	-	TRBV19	TRBJ2-6	few
CASRTTSGNPDTQYF	TGTGCCAGCAGGACGACTAGCGGGAACCCAGATACGCAGTATTTT	15	TRBD2	TRBV12-3/TRBV12-4	TRBJ2-3	-
CASSLSTRGYGYTF	TGTGCCAGCAGCTTATCGACGCGCGGCTATGGCTACACCTTC	14	-	TRBV7-2	TRBJ1-2	many
CSARVVYSTDTQYF	TGCAGTGCTAGAGTGGTATACAGCACAGATACGCAGTATTTT	14	-	TRBV20-1	TRBJ2-3	-
CSVSRQGGNTGELFF	TGCAGCGTTAGCAGACAGGGCGGGAACACCGGGGAGCTGTTTTTT	15	TRBD1	TRBV29-1	TRBJ2-2	many
CAISSGRTYNEQFF	TGTGCCATCAGTAGCGGTAGAACCTACAATGAGCAGTTCTTC	14	-	TRBV6-1	TRBJ2-1	-
CASRTLAGARLTDTQYF	TGTGCCAGTCGTACCCTAGCGGGGGCCCGTCTGACAGATACGCAGTATTTT	17	TRBD2	TRBV12-3/TRBV12-4	TRBJ2-3	-
CASTPQEGIWTDTQYF	TGTGCCAGCACCCCACAGGAGGGGATTTGGACAGATACGCAGTATTTT	16	-	TRBV12-3/TRBV12-4	TRBJ2-3	-
CATSRDWGGGGNQPQHF	TGTGCCACCAGCAGAGATTGGGGGGGCGGTGGCAATCAGCCCCAGCATTTT	17	-	TRBV15	TRBJ1-5	many
CASSEGQGAGRNEQYF	TGTGCCAGCAGCGAGGGACAAGGGGCGGGTCGGAATGAGCAGTACTTC	16	-	TRBV9	TRBJ2-7	-
CASSLFRDTQETQYF	TGCGCCAGCAGCTTGTTTCGGGACACACAAGAGACCCAGTACTTC	15	-	TRBV5-1	TRBJ2-5	many
CASSPVMNTEAFF	TGTGCCAGCTCACCCGTCATGAACACTGAAGCTTTCTTT	13	-	TRBV18	TRBJ1-1	many
CASSLGIAGGRNEQFF	TGTGCCAGCAGCTTAGGGATAGCGGGCGGGCGGAATGAGCAGTTCTTC	16	TRBD2	TRBV7-9	TRBJ2-1	-
CASSVGQMNTEAFF	TGTGCCAGCAGCGTCGGACAGATGAACACTGAAGCTTTCTTT	14	-	TRBV9	TRBJ1-1	-
CASSITSTDTQYF	TGTGCCAGCAGCATAACTAGCACAGATACGCAGTATTTT	13	-	TRBV5-4	TRBJ2-3	-
CASSEGLGEQYF	TGTGCCAGCTCAGAGGGGCTGGGCGAGCAGTACTTC	12	-	TRBV18	TRBJ2-7	many
CASGLSPGRRRNTF	TGTGCCAGCGGGCTATCACCGGGACGAAGGAGGAACACCTTC	14	-	TRBV6-1	TRBJ1-2	many
CASSLAAGGYTF	TGTGCCAGCAGCTTAGCGGCCGGGGGCTACACCTTC	12	-	TRBV7-2	TRBJ1-2	-
CATDSGTGGYEQYF	TGTGCCACCGACTCCGGGACAGGGGGTTACGAGCAGTACTTC	14	TRBD1	TRBV2	TRBJ2-7	many
CASSLFRTVEIIDEQFF	TGTGCCAGCAGCTTGTTCCGGACGGTGGAGATCATAGATGAGCAGTTCTTC	17	-	TRBV5-8	TRBJ2-1	many
CASSPDSGSYGYTF	TGTGCCAGCAGCCCCGACTCGGGATCCTATGGCTACACCTTC	14	-	TRBV6-1	TRBJ1-2	many
CARGSGGTNPYEQYF	TGTGCCCGGGGTAGCGGGGGCACGAACCCCTACGAGCAGTACTTC	15	TRBD2	TRBV2	TRBJ2-7	-
CASSRKGGDTQYF	TGTGCCAGCAGCAGAAAGGGCGGAGATACGCAGTATTTT	13	-	TRBV11-2	TRBJ2-3	many
CSARGSGGPWETQYF	TGCAGTGCTAGGGGTAGCGGGGGGCCTTGGGAGACCCAGTACTTC	15	TRBD2	TRBV20-1	TRBJ2-5	-
CASSPGQGFDETQYF	TGTGCCAGCAGTCCGGGACAGGGCTTTGATGAGACCCAGTACTTC	15	TRBD1	TRBV6-1	TRBJ2-5	many
CSASTSGGFYEQYF	TGCAGTGCCTCGACTAGCGGGGGCTTCTACGAGCAGTACTTC	14	TRBD2	TRBV20-1	TRBJ2-7	many
CSATSDRQGSADTQYF	TGCAGTGCCACGAGCGATAGGCAGGGTTCCGCAGATACGCAGTATTTT	16	-	TRBV20-1	TRBJ2-3	many
CASTGTGGVPTNEKLFF	TGTGCCAGCACCGGGACAGGGGGCGTTCCAACTAATGAAAAACTGTTTTTT	17	TRBD1	TRBV7-9	TRBJ1-4	many
CASSRRQGTSDEQFF	TGTGCCAGCAGCCGTAGACAGGGGACAAGCGATGAGCAGTTCTTC	15	TRBD1	TRBV5-5	TRBJ2-1	-
CASSQEGGHNQPQHF	TGTGCCAGCAGCCAAGAGGGAGGTCACAATCAGCCCCAGCATTTT	15	-	TRBV4-2	TRBJ1-5	few
CASSLKGDYGYTF	TGTGCCAGCAGCTTAAAGGGGGACTATGGCTACACCTTC	13	-	TRBV7-2	TRBJ1-2	many
CASSPRGANTGELFF	TGTGCCAGCAGCCCGAGGGGGGCGAACACCGGGGAGCTGTTTTTT	15	-	TRBV11-2	TRBJ2-2	many
CASSGGRPKNTEAFF	TGTGCCAGCAGTGGGGGACGGCCTAAGAACACTGAAGCTTTCTTT	15	-	TRBV2	TRBJ1-1	many
CASGLPPGLAGVSYNEQFF	TGTGCTAGTGGTTTGCCCCCCGGACTAGCGGGGGTTTCCTACAATGAGCAGTTCTTC	19	TRBD2	TRBV12-5	TRBJ2-1	many
CATKADEAFF	TGTGCCACGAAAGCAGATGAAGCTTTCTTT	10	-	TRBV24-1	TRBJ1-1	many